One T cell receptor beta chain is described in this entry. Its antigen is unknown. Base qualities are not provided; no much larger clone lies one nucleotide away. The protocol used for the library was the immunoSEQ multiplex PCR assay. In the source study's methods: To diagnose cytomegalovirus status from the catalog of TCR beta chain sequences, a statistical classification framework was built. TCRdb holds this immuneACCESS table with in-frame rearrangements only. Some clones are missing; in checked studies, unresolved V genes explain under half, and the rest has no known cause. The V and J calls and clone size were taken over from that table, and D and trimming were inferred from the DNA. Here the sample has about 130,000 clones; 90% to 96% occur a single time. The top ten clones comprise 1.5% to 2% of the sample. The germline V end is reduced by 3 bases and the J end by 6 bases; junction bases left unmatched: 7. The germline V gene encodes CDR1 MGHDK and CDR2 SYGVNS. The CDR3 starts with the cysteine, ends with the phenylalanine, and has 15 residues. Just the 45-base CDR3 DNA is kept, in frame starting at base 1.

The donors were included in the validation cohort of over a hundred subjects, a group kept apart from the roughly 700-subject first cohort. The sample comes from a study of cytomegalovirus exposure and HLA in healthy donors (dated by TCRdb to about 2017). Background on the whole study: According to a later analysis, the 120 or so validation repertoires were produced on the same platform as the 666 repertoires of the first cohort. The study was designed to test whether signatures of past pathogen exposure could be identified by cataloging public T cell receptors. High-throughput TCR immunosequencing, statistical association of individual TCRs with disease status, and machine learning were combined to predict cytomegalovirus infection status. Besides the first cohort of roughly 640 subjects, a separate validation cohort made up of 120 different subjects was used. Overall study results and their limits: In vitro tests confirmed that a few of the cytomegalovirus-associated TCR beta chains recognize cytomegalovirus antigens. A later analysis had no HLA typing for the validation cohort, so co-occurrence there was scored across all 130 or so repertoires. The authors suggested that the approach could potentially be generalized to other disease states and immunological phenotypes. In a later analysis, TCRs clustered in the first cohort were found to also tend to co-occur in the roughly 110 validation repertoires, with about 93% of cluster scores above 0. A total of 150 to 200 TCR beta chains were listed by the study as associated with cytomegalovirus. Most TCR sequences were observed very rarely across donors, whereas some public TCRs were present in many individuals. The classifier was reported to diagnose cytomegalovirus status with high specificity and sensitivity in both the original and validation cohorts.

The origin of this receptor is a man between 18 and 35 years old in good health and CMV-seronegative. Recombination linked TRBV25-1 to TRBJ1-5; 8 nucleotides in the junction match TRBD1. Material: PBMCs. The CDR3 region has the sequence CASSDPGQGGQPQHF. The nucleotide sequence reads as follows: TGTGCCAGCAGTGATCCAGGACAGGGCGGTCAGCCCCAGCATTTT. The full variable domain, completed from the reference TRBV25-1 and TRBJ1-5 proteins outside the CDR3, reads EADIYQTPRYLVIGTGKKITLECSQTMGHDKMYWYQQDPGMELHLIHYSYGVNSTEKGDLSSESTVSRIRTEHFPLTLESARPSHTSQYLCASSDPGQGGQPQHFGDGTRLSIL.